These 31 T cell receptor beta chains came from one sample sequenced in a study of T cell repertoires in ileal Crohn's disease. The repertoire was sequenced with immunoSEQ multiplex PCR; TCRdb's copy has only in-frame clones and lacks some. The sample includes 14,000 or so clones, roughly 80% of them seen just once. Sample time point: inflamed ileum from the surgical specimen. The sequencing sample was made of ileal tissue. The origin of the receptors is an adult with Crohn's disease.

CDR3 DNA sequence: TGTGCCACCTCCCCCGTGCGGGGGGGGGAGCTGTTTTTT. Translating gives CATSPVRGGELFF. The rearrangement uses TRBV11-2 and TRBJ2-2; 7 bases map to TRBD2. This CDR3 is 13 amino acids long. The V and J ends lost 10 bases and 8 bases, in that order; junction bases with no gene match: 10. Germline lookup yields CDR1 SGHAT and CDR2 FQNNGV.

The chain uses TRBV6-4 and TRBJ1-1; D not certain. Trimming took 0 bases from V and 8 from J, leaving 13 bases between them. The CDR3 extends over 14 amino acids. Germline-derived CDR1 and CDR2 are MRHNA and SNTAGT. CDR3 coding DNA: TGTGCCAGCAGTGACTCGAGTAGGGCAGTAGAAGCTTTCTTT. This gives the protein CASSDSSRAVEAFF.

The chain carries TRBV19 and TRBJ1-5; weak D call: TRBD1 (5 bases). The CDR3 contains 16 residues. The V and J ends lost 5 bases and 2 bases respectively, with 16 bases between them. Germline CDR1 reads LNHDA; CDR2 reads SQIVND (reference sequence). CDR3 DNA: TGTGCCAGTAGTGTCAGGGACCGAGGAGGCAATCAGCCCCAGCATTTT. Amino acids: CASSVRDRGGNQPQHF.

The CDR3 is CASSPMAQGIAYNSPLHF. The CDR3 DNA sequence: TGTGCCAGCTCACCCATGGCGCAGGGGATCGCCTATAATTCACCCCTCCACTTT. The J gene is TRBJ1-6, the V gene TRBV18; possible D gene TRBD1, 6 bases. The germline V and J ends were trimmed by 3 bases and 2 bases, with 17 bases remaining between them. CDR1 KGHSH and CDR2 LQKENI come from the germline V gene. The CDR3 loop spans 18 amino acids. The full variable domain, completed using reference TRBV18 and TRBJ1-6, is NAGVMQNPRHLVRRRGQEARLRCSPMKGHSHVYWYRQLPEEGLKFMVYLQKENIIDESGMPKERFSAEFPKEGPSILRIQQVVRGDSAAYFCASSPMAQGIAYNSPLHFGNGTRLTVT.

V usage is TRBV11-2 and J usage is TRBJ2-4, with unresolved D. V lost 5 bases and J lost 8, with 16 bases in between. The CDR3 spans 14 residues. Germline CDR1 SGHAT, CDR2 FQNNGV. CDR3 DNA sequence: TGTGCCAGCAGCCCAGAGGTAGAGAAGGACATTCAGTACTTC. It yields the protein CASSPEVEKDIQYF.

This rearrangement joins TRBV10-3 to TRBJ2-7; D possibly corresponds to TRBD2 (6 bases). CDR1 ENHRY and CDR2 SYGVKD come from the germline V gene. V lost 2 bases, J lost 2 bases, and 10 bases lay in between. This CDR3 is 14 amino acids long. CDR3 sequence reads: CAISETGTPYEQYF. The CDR3 coding sequence is TGTGCCATCAGTGAGACCGGGACTCCCTACGAGCAGTACTTC.

Details on this clone: This specimen includes other DNA sequences encoding the same CDR3. This CDR3 is CASSGGTQETQYF. DNA for the CDR3: TGCGCCAGCAGTGGGGGGACACAAGAGACCCAGTACTTC. The chain has TRBV10-2 and TRBJ2-5; perhaps TRBD1 as D (6 bases). This CDR3 has 13 residues. Per the germline V gene, CDR1 is WSHSY and CDR2 is SAAADI. V lost 4 bases and J lost 2, with 8 bases in between.

The V call is TRBV30, the J call TRBJ1-4; TRBD1 is a possible D gene (6 bases). Germline values: CDR1 GTSNPN, CDR2 SVGIG (reference sequence). Trimming took off 3 bases at V and 8 bases at J, with 16 bases between the two ends. This CDR3 comprises 14 residues. DNA of the CDR3: TGTGCCTGGAGGAAAGGGGGGCGGGTAGAAAAACTGTTTTTT. Translation: CAWRKGGRVEKLFF.

This CDR3 is CASSARDRENYGYTF. CDR3 DNA: TGTGCCAGCAGCGCAAGGGACAGGGAGAACTATGGCTACACCTTC. The V and J genes are TRBV9 and TRBJ1-2; TRBD1 agrees at 9 bases. The CDR3 loop spans 15 amino acids. V lost 3 bases to trimming and J lost 2 bases; unmatched junction nucleotides: 5. Germline CDR1 SGDLS, CDR2 YYNGEE.

J is TRBJ2-2 and V is TRBV15; the D gene could be TRBD1 or TRBD2 (5 bases each). V was shortened by 3 bases and J by 0 bases, with 8 bases between the two germline ends. The CDR3 sequence is 15 residues long. Germline V CDR1 and CDR2: LNHNV, YYDKDF (reference sequence). As DNA, the CDR3 is TGTGCCACCAGCAGCCGGGACCCGAACACCGGGGAGCTGTTTTTT. Protein product: CATSSRDPNTGELFF.

This chain connects TRBV5-1 to TRBJ1-2; 10 nucleotides align to TRBD1. The germline CDR1 and CDR2 sequences are SGHRS and YFSETQ. The CDR3 is 19 residues long. Trimming at V came to 4 bases and at J to 2 bases, leaving 17 bases not matched to a gene. The CDR3 is CASSRSREFTTGGNYGYTF. For the CDR3, the DNA is TGCGCCAGCAGCCGGTCCCGTGAATTTACGACAGGGGGCAACTATGGCTACACCTTC.

The chain combines TRBV4-2 with TRBJ2-7, with D maybe TRBD2 (5 bases). Trimming shortened V by 4 bases and J by 7 bases, and 11 bases separated the two germline ends. CDR1 is LGHNA, CDR2 YNFKEQ, per germline. The CDR3 consists of 12 residues. CDR3 region: CASSLLGDEQYF. In nucleotides, the CDR3 is TGTGCCAGCAGCCTCTTGGGAGATGAGCAGTACTTC.

The genes are TRBV6-4 and TRBJ1-1; unclear D gene. Trimming shortened V by 6 bases and J by 2 bases, and 13 bases separated the two germline ends. Germline loops: CDR1 MRHNA, CDR2 SNTAGT. The CDR3 contains 14 residues. The chain's CDR3 is CASRAGPLNTEAFF. The CDR3 bases are TGTGCCAGCAGGGCCGGACCCCTCAACACTGAAGCTTTCTTT.

The table lists this clone with a count of one. J is TRBJ2-1 and V is TRBV12-1; no DNA check was done on the table's D call, TRBD2. TRBV12-1 is recorded as a pseudogene. This CDR3 spans 17 amino acids. As DNA, the CDR3 is TGTGCCAGCAGCTCGGGGACTAGCGGGGAAATAATCAATGAGCAGTTCTTC. As protein: CASSSGTSGEIINEQFF.

The chain recombines TRBV19 with TRBJ2-1; D perhaps matches TRBD2 (6 bases). Trimming shortened V by 0 bases and J by 3 bases, and 6 bases separated the two germline ends. CDR1 and CDR2 from the germline V gene are LNHDA and SQIVND (reference sequence). CDR3 length: 14 residues. CDR3 DNA: TGTGCCAGTAGTATAGACGGGAGCTACAATGAGCAGTTCTTC. Translating gives CASSIDGSYNEQFF.

CDR3 residues: CTSSQDRRTWYGYTF. CDR3 coding DNA: TGCACCAGCAGCCAAGATAGGAGGACGTGGTATGGCTACACCTTC. The genes are TRBV1 and TRBJ1-2. TRBV1 is described as a pseudogene. The CDR3 has 15 residues.

As for this clone: Compared with germline, one end of the junction differs, possibly owing to a read error. CDR3 DNA sequence: TGTGCCAGCAGTAACTCCCTTGGGGGCGGACGCTACGAGCAGTACTTC. It encodes CASSNSLGGGRYEQYF. V usage is TRBV6-5 and J usage is TRBJ2-7; a weak D match, TRBD1 (6 bases). CDR1 is MNHEY and CDR2 is SVGAGI in the germline V gene. This CDR3 contains 16 residues.

The gene calls are TRBV7-9 and TRBJ2-7; possibly TRBD2 for D (5 bases). V was shortened by 3 bases and J by 2 bases, with 11 bases between the two germline ends. CDR1 SEHNR and CDR2 FQNEAQ come from the germline V gene (reference sequence). CDR3 size: 14 residues. The CDR3 sequence: CASSFESGTYEQYF. The CDR3 DNA follows: TGTGCCAGCAGCTTCGAGAGCGGTACCTACGAGCAGTACTTC.

In its sample, this clone is medium-sized. The V and J genes are TRBV29-1 and TRBJ1-2; D is undetermined. CDR3 length: 15 residues. V gave up 0 bases and J gave up 6 bases, with 17 bases separating them. Germline values: CDR1 SQVTM, CDR2 ANQGSEA. The CDR3 sequence: CSVEDLNTMEHGYTF. Written as DNA, the CDR3 is TGCAGCGTTGAAGATTTGAACACCATGGAGCATGGCTACACCTTC.

The gene calls are TRBV6-1 and TRBJ2-4; D is ambiguous. With 7 bases removed from V and 9 bases from J, the gap between germline ends came to 13 bases. Per the germline V gene, CDR1 is MNHNS and CDR2 is SASEGT. This CDR3 is 12 amino acids long. In nucleotides, the CDR3 is TGTGCCAGCAATGATCGACTTAGCATTCAGTACTTC. Translation: CASNDRLSIQYF.

The V and J genes are TRBV28 and TRBJ2-1, with TRBD2 matching 10 bases. The germline CDR1 and CDR2 sequences are MDHEN and SYDVKM. The CDR3 has 14 amino acids. Trimming at V came to 3 bases and at J to 15 bases, leaving 11 bases not matched to a gene. CDR3 residues: CASSFSGGVPSRFF. CDR3 nucleotide sequence: TGTGCCAGCAGTTTCAGCGGGGGGGTCCCTTCCAGGTTCTTC.

This chain joins TRBV30 and TRBJ2-2; TRBD2 matches at 8 bases. CDR3 length: 15 residues. Per germline, CDR1 GTSNPN and CDR2 SVGIG (reference sequence). The J segment lost 1 base and the V segment lost 3 bases, leaving 4 bases of the junction unmatched. The CDR3, as DNA: TGTGCCTGGAGCGCGGGGGGACTGAACACCGGGGAGCTGTTTTTT. This sequence encodes CAWSAGGLNTGELFF.

The chain uses TRBV6-5 and TRBJ1-1, with D perhaps TRBD1 (6 bases). The CDR3 totals 14 residues. Germline CDR1 reads MNHEY; CDR2 reads SVGAGI. V lost 6 bases to trimming and J lost 7 bases, with 18 bases between them. CDR3 in amino acids: CASRLSWGAGEAFF. CDR3 DNA sequence: TGTGCCAGCAGACTCTCCTGGGGGGCAGGTGAAGCTTTCTTT.

The V call is TRBV19, the J call TRBJ1-5; 7 bases are a match to TRBD1. Germline loops: CDR1 LNHDA, CDR2 SQIVND (reference sequence). CDR3 length equals 18 residues. V trimming: 8 bases; J trimming: 0 bases; junction bases outside the gene matches: 16. The CDR3 DNA reads TGTGCCAGTCGGGACAGCCTCGGGGTTAGGGCTAGCAATCAGCCCCAGCATTTT. Amino acid sequence: CASRDSLGVRASNQPQHF.

J is TRBJ1-1 and V is TRBV10-3, with D possibly matching TRBD1 (5 bases). Trimming stripped 6 bases from V and 12 bases from J, with 14 bases between. Per germline, CDR1 ENHRY and CDR2 SYGVKD. This CDR3 region has 11 residues. The CDR3 spells CAISQRDLTFF. CDR3 nucleotides: TGTGCCATCAGCCAGAGGGACCTAACTTTCTTT.

The genes are TRBV18 and TRBJ1-6, with D possibly being TRBD1 (6 bases). This CDR3 region has 15 residues. Germline V gene sequence: CDR1 KGHSH, CDR2 LQKENI. V lost 3 bases and J lost 6, with 12 bases in between. The CDR3 sequence is CASSPGGGVNSPLHF. CDR3 nucleotides: TGTGCCAGCTCACCCGGAGGGGGGGTTAATTCACCCCTCCACTTT.

About this clone: In the same sample, other DNA sequences code for this CDR3. The chain combines TRBV7-9 with TRBJ1-2; D uncertain. Germline lookup yields CDR1 SEHNR and CDR2 FQNEAQ (reference sequence). The V gene lost 4 bases and the J gene lost 0 bases, with 9 bases spanning the gap. This CDR3 has 14 amino acids. Here the CDR3 reads CASSSSGANYGYTF. The DNA of the CDR3 is TGTGCCAGCAGCTCTTCCGGAGCTAACTATGGCTACACCTTC.

In regard to this clone: The junction and the germline gene differ at one end; a read error may be behind it. The V and J genes are TRBV6-4 and TRBJ1-1, with 7 positions matching TRBD1. CDR1 is MRHNA, CDR2 SNTAGT, per germline. CDR3 length: 14 amino acids. The CDR3 DNA reads TGTGCCACCAGTCAGACAGGGATGAGCACTGAAGCTTTCTTT. Protein: CATSQTGMSTEAFF.

The genes are TRBV5-4 and TRBJ1-3; no reliable D call. This CDR3 spans 15 amino acids. Trimming stripped 0 bases from V and 4 bases from J, with 11 bases between. CDR1 SGHNT and CDR2 YYREEE come from the germline V gene (reference sequence). The CDR3 bases are TGTGCCAGCAGCTTGGGCGCGCCCGGGGGAAACACCATATATTTT. Encoded protein: CASSLGAPGGNTIYF.

The CDR3 region has the DNA TGCGCCAGCAGCTTGATAACGGGGGCCCAAGAGACCCAGTACTTC. It translates to CASSLITGAQETQYF. The chain has TRBV5-1 and TRBJ2-5; D possibly uses TRBD1 or TRBD2 (6 bases each). The ends were cut back, 1 base at V and 1 base at J, with 11 bases in the middle. The CDR3 totals 15 residues. Germline V CDR1 and CDR2: SGHRS, YFSETQ.

V is TRBV29-1 and J is TRBJ1-1; 7 bases map to TRBD1. The CDR3 extends over 14 amino acids. V trimming: 6 bases; J trimming: 0 bases; junction bases outside the gene matches: 7. The germline CDR1 and CDR2 sequences are SQVTM and ANQGSEA. The CDR3 protein is CSVQGMGMNTEAFF. The CDR3, as DNA: TGCAGCGTACAGGGGATGGGTATGAACACTGAAGCTTTCTTT. The full variable domain, its missing parts supplied by reference TRBV29-1 and TRBJ1-1, is SAVISQKPSRDICQRGTSLTIQCQVDSQVTMMFWYRQQPGQSLTLIATANQGSEATYESGFVIDKFPISRPNLTFSTLTVSNMSPEDSSIYLCSVQGMGMNTEAFFGQGTRLTVV.